A single sample gave rise to the 11 T cell receptor beta chains below, sequenced in a study of CD8+CD57+ T cells in acquired aplastic anemia. An expansion of CD8+CD57+ cells by flow cytometry had been shown in patients chosen for sequencing. Template material for TCR beta VDJ and CDR3 profiling consisted of genomic DNA. TCRdb reanalysed the reads using MiXCR and keeps one entry per CDR3 protein. The repertoire consists of about 470,000 distinct CDR3 sequences, with around 33% occurring once and the leading ten covering roughly 0.89%. Sequencing used sorted CD4+, CD8+, or CD8+CD57+ T cells (not recorded which) from PBMCs. These receptors all come from a human donor with aplastic anemia.

This clonotype was observed a few times. One base away lies a much larger clone, so this may be a sequencing read error. This is likely a read error, given that the CDR3 carries no conserved phenylalanine or tryptophan at its end. This chain joins TRBV19 and TRBJ2-7; D remains unclear. Trimming left V 1 base short and J 0 bases short, with 7 bases between. Per germline, CDR1 LNHDA and CDR2 SQIVND (reference sequence). The CDR3 is 14 amino acids. CDR3 protein: CASSIGATSYEQYL. The CDR3, as DNA: TGTGCCAGTAGTATAGGCGCTACCTCCTACGAGCAGTACCTC.

This chain connects TRBV10-3 to TRBJ1-2; 8 bases line up with TRBD1. The CDR3 covers 14 residues. CDR1 is ENHRY, CDR2 SYGVKD, per germline. After removal of 5 bases from V and 6 bases from J, the junction contained 8 bases not matched to a gene. DNA of the CDR3: TGTGCCATCAGTTCTGACAGGGGCAGCGATGGCTACACCTTC. Protein sequence: CAISSDRGSDGYTF.

This clonotype occurred many times. The chain joins TRBV12-3 or TRBV12-4 to TRBJ2-7; 7 bases are a match to TRBD1. V lost 5 bases and J lost 6; bases outside the gene matches: 7. The CDR3 is 13 amino acids. The CDR3 sequence: CASSITGVGEQYF. DNA of the CDR3: TGTGCCAGCAGTATTACAGGGGTGGGCGAGCAGTACTTC.

The genes are TRBV11-2 and TRBJ2-1, with D perhaps matching TRBD1 or TRBD2 (5 bases each). Trimming stripped 5 bases from V and 0 bases from J, with 14 bases between. The germline gives CDR1 SGHAT, CDR2 FQNNGV. CDR3 length equals 16 residues. CDR3 sequence (DNA): TGTGCCAGCAGCCAAACTACCGGGGCCTCCTACAATGAGCAGTTCTTC. Its protein is CASSQTTGASYNEQFF.

On this clonotype: A much larger clone is a single base away; this may be a read error. As the CDR3 is not closed by the conserved phenylalanine or tryptophan, this likely results from a read error. The rearrangement links TRBV6-4 to TRBJ1-5, with 8 positions matching TRBD1. From germline, CDR1 is MRHNA and CDR2 SNTAGT. This CDR3 is built from 15 residues. J lost 7 bases, V lost 6 bases, and 11 bases had no gene match. The CDR3 spells CASSLATGVGQPQHS. CDR3 DNA: TGTGCCAGCAGCCTCGCGACAGGGGTGGGACAGCCCCAGCATTCT.

This chain connects TRBV20-1 to TRBJ2-7; weak D call: TRBD1 (6 bases). The CDR3 covers 14 residues. Trimming took 5 bases from V and 4 from J, leaving 18 bases between them. The V gene's germline CDR1 is DFQATT and CDR2 SNEGSKA (reference sequence). CDR3 residues: CSASKVQGTYEQYF. The CDR3 DNA is TGCAGTGCTTCAAAGGTCCAGGGGACGTACGAGCAGTACTTC.

The chain is built from TRBV2 and TRBJ2-2; 7 nucleotides match TRBD1. Looked up from germline, CDR1 is SNHLY and CDR2 is FYNNEI. This CDR3 contains 14 residues. V dropped 7 bases and J dropped 6; count of bases not matched to a gene: 8. CDR3 DNA sequence: TGTGCCAGCAAGCGTACAGGGGATTCCGGGGAGCTGTTTTTT. Encoded protein: CASKRTGDSGELFF.

This clonotype was counted many times. V is TRBV20-1 and J is TRBJ1-2; tentative D call: TRBD1 (6 bases). From germline, CDR1 is DFQATT and CDR2 SNEGSKA (reference sequence). Trimming shortened V by 6 bases and J by 4 bases, and 18 bases separated the two germline ends. This CDR3 is 14 amino acids long. The CDR3 loop is CSADRPSGAYGYTF. In DNA form, the CDR3 reads TGCAGTGCGGACCGCCCCTCGGGGGCCTATGGCTACACCTTC.

This clonotype occurred many times. The chain carries TRBV9 and TRBJ1-5; tentatively, D is TRBD1 (5 bases). There are 18 residues in the CDR3. CDR1 and CDR2 (germline): SGDLS, YYNGEE. V was shortened by 0 bases and J by 3 bases, with 19 bases between the two germline ends. CDR3 coding DNA: TGTGCCAGCAGCGTAGCTTGGGGCGAGGAGTCAAACAATCAGCCCCAGCATTTT. As protein: CASSVAWGEESNNQPQHF.

This clonotype was seen ten or more times. V usage is TRBV20-1 and J usage is TRBJ2-7; 8 positions match TRBD2. J lost 2 bases, V lost 2 bases, and 8 bases had no gene match. CDR1 DFQATT and CDR2 SNEGSKA come from the germline V gene (reference sequence). The CDR3 is 15 amino acids. CDR3 in amino acids: CSARRWREAAYEQYF. Written as DNA, the CDR3 is TGCAGTGCTAGAAGATGGCGGGAGGCCGCCTACGAGCAGTACTTC.

This clonotype was recorded a few times. The chain combines TRBV20-1 with TRBJ2-4; weak D call: TRBD1 (6 bases). Per the germline V gene, CDR1 is DFQATT and CDR2 is SNEGSKA (reference sequence). Trimming removed 4 bases from V and 9 bases from J, with 16 bases in between. The CDR3 covers 13 residues. The CDR3: CSANTRLGGIQYF. CDR3 in DNA: TGCAGTGCTAACACACGGTTAGGGGGCATTCAGTACTTC.